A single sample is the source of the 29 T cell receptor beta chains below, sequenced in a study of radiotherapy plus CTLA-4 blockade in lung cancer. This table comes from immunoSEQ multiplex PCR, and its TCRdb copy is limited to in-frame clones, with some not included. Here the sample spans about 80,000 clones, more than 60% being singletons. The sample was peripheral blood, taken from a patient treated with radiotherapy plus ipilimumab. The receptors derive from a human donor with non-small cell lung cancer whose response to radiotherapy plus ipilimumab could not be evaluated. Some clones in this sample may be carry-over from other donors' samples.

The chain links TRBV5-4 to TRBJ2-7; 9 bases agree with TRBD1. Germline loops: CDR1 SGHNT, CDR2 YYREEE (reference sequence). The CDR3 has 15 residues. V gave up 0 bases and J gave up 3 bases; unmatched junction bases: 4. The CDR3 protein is CASSLVQGQGYEQYF. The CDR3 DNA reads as TGTGCCAGCAGCTTGGTGCAGGGACAGGGCTACGAGCAGTACTTC.

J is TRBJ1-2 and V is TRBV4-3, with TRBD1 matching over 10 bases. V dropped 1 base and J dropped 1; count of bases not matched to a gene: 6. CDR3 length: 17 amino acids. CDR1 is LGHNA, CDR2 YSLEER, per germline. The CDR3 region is CASSQGPRDRGNYGYTF. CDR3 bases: TGCGCCAGCAGCCAAGGCCCCCGGGACAGGGGTAACTATGGCTACACCTTC.

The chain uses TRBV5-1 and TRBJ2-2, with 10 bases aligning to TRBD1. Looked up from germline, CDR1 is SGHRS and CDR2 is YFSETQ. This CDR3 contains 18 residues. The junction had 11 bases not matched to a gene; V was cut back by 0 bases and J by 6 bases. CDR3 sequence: CASSLDPPGQGRSGELFF. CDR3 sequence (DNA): TGCGCCAGCAGCTTGGATCCCCCGGGACAGGGGAGGTCCGGGGAGCTGTTTTTT.

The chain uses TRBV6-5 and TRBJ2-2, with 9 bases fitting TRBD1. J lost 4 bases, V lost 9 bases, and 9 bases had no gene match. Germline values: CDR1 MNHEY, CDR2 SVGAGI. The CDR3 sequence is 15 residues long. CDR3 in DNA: TGTGCCAGTAATCCCGGGACAGGGCCCACCGGGGAGCTGTTTTTT. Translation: CASNPGTGPTGELFF.

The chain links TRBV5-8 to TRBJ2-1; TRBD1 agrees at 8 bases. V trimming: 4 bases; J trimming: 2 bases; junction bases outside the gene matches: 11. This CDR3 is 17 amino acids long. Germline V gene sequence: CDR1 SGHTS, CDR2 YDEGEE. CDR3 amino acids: CASSLSSTGATYNEQFF. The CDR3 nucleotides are TGTGCCAGCAGCCTGTCTTCGACAGGGGCCACCTACAATGAGCAGTTCTTC.

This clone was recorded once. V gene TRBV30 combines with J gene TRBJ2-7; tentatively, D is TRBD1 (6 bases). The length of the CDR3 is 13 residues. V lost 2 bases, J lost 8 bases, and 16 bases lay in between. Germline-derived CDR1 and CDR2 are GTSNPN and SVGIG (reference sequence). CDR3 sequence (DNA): TGTGCCTGGAGTACAGACGCAGGGGAGAAGCAGTACTTC. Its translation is CAWSTDAGEKQYF.

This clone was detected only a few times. The DNA for the CDR3 is TGTGCCATCAGGGCACCAACGAACACCGGGGAGCTGTTTTTT. It specifies CAIRAPTNTGELFF. The rearrangement uses TRBV10-3 and TRBJ2-2; D uncertain. The CDR3 contains 14 residues. The germline CDR1 and CDR2 sequences are ENHRY and SYGVKD. V was shortened by 6 bases and J by 0 bases, with 8 bases between the two germline ends.

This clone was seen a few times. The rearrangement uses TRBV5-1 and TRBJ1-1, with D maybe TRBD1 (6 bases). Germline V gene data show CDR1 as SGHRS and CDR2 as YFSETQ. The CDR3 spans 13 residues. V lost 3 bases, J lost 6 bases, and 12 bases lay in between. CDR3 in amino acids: CASSSTRGAEAFF. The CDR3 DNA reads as TGCGCCAGCAGCTCGACCAGGGGCGCTGAAGCTTTCTTT.

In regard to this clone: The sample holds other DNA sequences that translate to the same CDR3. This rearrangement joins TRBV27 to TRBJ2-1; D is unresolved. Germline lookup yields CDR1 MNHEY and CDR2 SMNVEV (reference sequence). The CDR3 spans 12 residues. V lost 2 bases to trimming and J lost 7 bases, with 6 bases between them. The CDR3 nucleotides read TGTGCCAGCAGTTTAGCCGGGAATGAGCAGTTCTTC. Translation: CASSLAGNEQFF.

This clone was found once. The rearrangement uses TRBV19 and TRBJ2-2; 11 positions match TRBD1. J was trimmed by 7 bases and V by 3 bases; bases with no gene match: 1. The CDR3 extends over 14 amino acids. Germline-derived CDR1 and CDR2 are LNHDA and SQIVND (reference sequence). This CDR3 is CASSMDRGLGELFF. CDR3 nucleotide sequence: TGTGCCAGTAGTATGGACAGGGGGCTCGGGGAGCTGTTTTTT.

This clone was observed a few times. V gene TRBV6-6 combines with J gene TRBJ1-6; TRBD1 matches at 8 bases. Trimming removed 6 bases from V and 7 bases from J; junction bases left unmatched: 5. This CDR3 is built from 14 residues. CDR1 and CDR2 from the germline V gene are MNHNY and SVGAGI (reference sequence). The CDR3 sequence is CASSPDRGNSPLHF. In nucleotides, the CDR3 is TGTGCCAGCAGCCCCGACAGGGGAAATTCACCCCTCCACTTT.

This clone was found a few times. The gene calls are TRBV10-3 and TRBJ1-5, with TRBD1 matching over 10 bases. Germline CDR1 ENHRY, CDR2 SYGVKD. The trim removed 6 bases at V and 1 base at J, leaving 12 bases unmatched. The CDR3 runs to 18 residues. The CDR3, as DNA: TGTGCCATCAGCAGAGGGAATTCGGGACAGGGGAGCAATCAGCCCCAGCATTTT. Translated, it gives CAISRGNSGQGSNQPQHF.

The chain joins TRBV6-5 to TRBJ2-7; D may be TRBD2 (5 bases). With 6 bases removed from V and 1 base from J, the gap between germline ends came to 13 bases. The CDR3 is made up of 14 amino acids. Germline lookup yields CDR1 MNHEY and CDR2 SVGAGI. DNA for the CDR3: TGTGCCAGCAGCCGGACTTTGGGGTCCTACGAGCAGTACTTC. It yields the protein CASSRTLGSYEQYF.

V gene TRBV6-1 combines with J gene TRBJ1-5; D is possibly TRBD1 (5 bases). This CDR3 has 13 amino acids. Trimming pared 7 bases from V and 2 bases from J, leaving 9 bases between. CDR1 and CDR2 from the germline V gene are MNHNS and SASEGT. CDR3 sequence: CASIPGGNQPQHF. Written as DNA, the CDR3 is TGTGCCAGCATTCCGGGGGGCAATCAGCCCCAGCATTTT.

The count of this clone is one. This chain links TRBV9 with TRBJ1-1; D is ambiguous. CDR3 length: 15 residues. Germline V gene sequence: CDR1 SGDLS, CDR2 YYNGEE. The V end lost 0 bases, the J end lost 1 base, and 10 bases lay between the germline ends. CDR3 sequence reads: CASSVGDIRNTEAFF. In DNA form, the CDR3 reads TGTGCCAGCAGCGTAGGAGACATAAGGAACACTGAAGCTTTCTTT.

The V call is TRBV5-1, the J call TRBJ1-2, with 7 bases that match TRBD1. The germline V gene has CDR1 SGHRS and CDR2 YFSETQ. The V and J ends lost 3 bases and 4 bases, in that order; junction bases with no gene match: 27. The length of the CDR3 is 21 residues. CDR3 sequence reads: CASSSTGTAFIVSAGIYGYTF. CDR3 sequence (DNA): TGCGCCAGCAGCTCGACCGGGACAGCCTTTATAGTCAGTGCGGGGATCTATGGCTACACCTTC.

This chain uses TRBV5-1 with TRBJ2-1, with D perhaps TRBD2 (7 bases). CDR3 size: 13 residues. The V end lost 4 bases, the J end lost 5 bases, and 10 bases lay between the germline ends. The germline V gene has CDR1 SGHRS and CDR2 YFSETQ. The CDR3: CASSRGGDNEQFF. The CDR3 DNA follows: TGCGCCAGCAGCAGGGGGGGGGACAATGAGCAGTTCTTC.

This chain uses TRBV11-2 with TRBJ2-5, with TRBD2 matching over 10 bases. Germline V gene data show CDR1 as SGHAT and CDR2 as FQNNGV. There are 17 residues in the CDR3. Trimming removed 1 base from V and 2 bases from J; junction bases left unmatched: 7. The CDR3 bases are TGTGCCAGCAGCTTAGGGGCTAGCGGGGGACAACAAGAGACCCAGTACTTC. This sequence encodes CASSLGASGGQQETQYF.

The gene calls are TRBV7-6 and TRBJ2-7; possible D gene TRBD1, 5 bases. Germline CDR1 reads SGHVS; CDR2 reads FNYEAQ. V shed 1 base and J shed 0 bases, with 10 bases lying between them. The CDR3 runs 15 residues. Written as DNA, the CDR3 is TGTGCCAGCAGCTTAGACGGACAAGACTCCTACGAGCAGTACTTC. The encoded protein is CASSLDGQDSYEQYF. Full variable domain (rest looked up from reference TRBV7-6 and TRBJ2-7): GAGVSQSPRYKVTKRGQDVALRCDPISGHVSLYWYRQALGQGPEFLTYFNYEAQQDKSGLPNDRFSAERPEGSISTLTIQRTEQRDSAMYRCASSLDGQDSYEQYFGPGTRLTVT.

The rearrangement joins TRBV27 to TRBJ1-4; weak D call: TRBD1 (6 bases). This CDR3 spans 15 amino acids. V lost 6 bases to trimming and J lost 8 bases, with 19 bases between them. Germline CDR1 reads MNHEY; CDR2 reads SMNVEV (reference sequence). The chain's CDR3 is CASSKSADRREKLFF. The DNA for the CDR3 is TGTGCCAGCAGCAAATCCGCCGACAGGCGGGAAAAACTGTTTTTT.

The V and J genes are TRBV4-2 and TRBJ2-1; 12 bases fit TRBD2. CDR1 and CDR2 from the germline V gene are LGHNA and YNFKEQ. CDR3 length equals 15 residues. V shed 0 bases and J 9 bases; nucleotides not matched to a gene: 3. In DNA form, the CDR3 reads TGTGCCAGCAGCCAAGAACTAGCGGGAGGTTCTGAGCAGTTCTTC. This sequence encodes CASSQELAGGSEQFF.

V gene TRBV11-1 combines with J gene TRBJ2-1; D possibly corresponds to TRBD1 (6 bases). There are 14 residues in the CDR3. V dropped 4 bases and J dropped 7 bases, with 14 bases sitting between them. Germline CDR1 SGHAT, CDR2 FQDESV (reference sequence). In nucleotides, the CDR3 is TGTGCCAGCAGCTCAACAGGGTCCCTGAATGAGCAGTTCTTC. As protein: CASSSTGSLNEQFF.

CDR3 nucleotides: TGCGCCAGCAGCTTGGGTCCCCTGCGGGGGGGAACAGATACGCAGTATTTT. It codes for CASSLGPLRGGTDTQYF. The J gene is TRBJ2-3, the V gene TRBV5-1; 9 bases map to TRBD2. This CDR3 is built from 17 residues. V was clipped by 0 bases and J by 3 bases; unmatched bases: 8. Germline V lookup: CDR1 SGHRS, CDR2 YFSETQ.

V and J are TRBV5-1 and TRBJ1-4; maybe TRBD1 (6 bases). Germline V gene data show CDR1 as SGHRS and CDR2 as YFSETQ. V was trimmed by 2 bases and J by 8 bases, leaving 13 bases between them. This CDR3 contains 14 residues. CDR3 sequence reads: CASSFGGGEEKLFF. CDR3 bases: TGCGCCAGCAGCTTCGGAGGGGGGGAGGAAAAACTGTTTTTT.

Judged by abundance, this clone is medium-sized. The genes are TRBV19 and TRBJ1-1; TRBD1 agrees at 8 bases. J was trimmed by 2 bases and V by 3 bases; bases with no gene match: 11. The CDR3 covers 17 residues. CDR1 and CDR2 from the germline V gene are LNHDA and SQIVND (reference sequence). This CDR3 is CASSMLWGDRSNTEAFF. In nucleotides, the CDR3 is TGTGCCAGTAGTATGCTGTGGGGGGACAGGTCAAACACTGAAGCTTTCTTT.

The CDR3 loop is CASSLHSLSSGNTIYF. CDR3 sequence (DNA): TGTGCCAGCAGTTTACACTCCCTGAGCTCTGGAAACACCATATATTTT. The rearrangement uses TRBV28 and TRBJ1-3; D is unclear. In germline, CDR1 is MDHEN, CDR2 SYDVKM. The ends were cut back, 2 bases at V and 0 bases at J, with 11 bases in the middle. The CDR3 runs 16 residues.

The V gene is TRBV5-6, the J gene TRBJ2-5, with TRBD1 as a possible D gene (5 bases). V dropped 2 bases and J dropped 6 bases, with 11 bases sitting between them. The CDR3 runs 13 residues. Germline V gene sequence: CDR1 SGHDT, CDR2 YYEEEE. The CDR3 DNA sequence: TGTGCCAGCAGCTTTTCATCAGGGAAGACCCAGTACTTC. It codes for CASSFSSGKTQYF.

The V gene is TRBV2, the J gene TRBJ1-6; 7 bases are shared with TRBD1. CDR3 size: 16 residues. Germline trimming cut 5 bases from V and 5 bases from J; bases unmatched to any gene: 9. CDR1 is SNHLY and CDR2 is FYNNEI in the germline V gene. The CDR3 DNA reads TGTGCCAGCAGTATTGATGGCAGGGGGGATAATTCACCCCTCCACTTT. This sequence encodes CASSIDGRGDNSPLHF.

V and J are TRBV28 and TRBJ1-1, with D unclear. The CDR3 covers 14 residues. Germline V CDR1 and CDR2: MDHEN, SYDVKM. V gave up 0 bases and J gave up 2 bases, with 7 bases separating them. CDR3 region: CASSLWGENTEAFF. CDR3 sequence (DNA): TGTGCCAGCAGTTTATGGGGAGAAAACACTGAAGCTTTCTTT.